This paragraph reports one T cell receptor beta chain. Its antigen is currently unknown. The data derive from a study of blood T cells in healthy people across ages. General study findings and limits: Getting older went along with TCR beta diversity per million T cells dropping roughly linearly.

Primed by a sample-barcoded 5' primer and a J-beta primer mix, a second PCR proceeded for about 7 to 11 cycles. From the 5' RACE reads, TCRdb called clonotypes with MiXCR, one entry per CDR3 protein. This sample has fewer than 1 million distinct CDR3 sequences, with around 43% found just once. Donors gave about 10 milliliters of peripheral blood apiece. Sequencing was done on a sample of blood. This receptor was identified in a man in his 60s in good health.

The CDR3 DNA follows: TGTGCCAGCAGCCCAGGGGGGACTAGCGGGATGGCGCAGTATTTT. Protein sequence: CASSPGGTSGMAQYF. The chain couples TRBV7-2 to TRBJ2-3; TRBD2 agrees at 13 bases. CDR1 is SGHTA and CDR2 is FQGNSA in the germline V gene. This CDR3 has 15 amino acids. Germline trimming cut 5 bases from V and 10 bases from J; bases unmatched to any gene: 9.